Listed below are T cell receptor beta chains from one sample, sequenced in a study of CD8+CD57+ T cells in acquired aplastic anemia. TCRdb re-called the reads with MiXCR, one entry per CDR3 protein. This sample has 200,000 or so distinct CDR3 sequences, with 64% found just once. The sequenced sample was sorted CD4+, CD8+, or CD8+CD57+ T cells (not recorded which) from PBMCs. Receptors originate from a human donor with severe aplastic anemia or a healthy control (not recorded which). Both conserved end residues are part of each CDR3. The D gene is left open where the match is weak. Rows give clone size only sometimes, using once, few, many, or a class for an expanded clone.

TRBV4-1,TRBJ1-3,many,NA,CASFGPGRRAGNTIYF,TGCGCCAGCTTCGGACCGGGACGCCGGGCTGGAAACACCATATATTTT
TRBV10-3,TRBJ2-3,NA,TRBD2,CAISPGLVIDTQYF,TGTGCCATCAGTCCGGGACTAGTAATAGATACGCAGTATTTT
TRBV7-2,TRBJ1-1,NA,NA,CASSLGVENTEAFF,TGTGCCAGCAGCTTGGGTGTGGAGAACACTGAAGCTTTCTTT
TRBV15,TRBJ2-1,NA,NA,CATSREGSSNEQFF,TGTGCCACCAGCAGAGAAGGCAGCTCCAATGAGCAGTTCTTC
TRBV19,TRBJ2-1,NA,TRBD1,CASSRDRVNYNEQFF,TGTGCCAGTAGTAGGGACAGGGTCAACTACAATGAGCAGTTCTTC
TRBV7-8,TRBJ2-3,NA,TRBD2,CASSLVGTSVDTQYF,TGTGCCAGCAGCTTAGTTGGGACTAGCGTCGATACGCAGTATTTT
TRBV6-6,TRBJ1-4,NA,NA,CASSTGGGGEKLFF,TGTGCCAGCAGTACTGGGGGCGGTGGTGAAAAACTGTTTTTT
TRBV9,TRBJ2-2,NA,NA,CASSPWGGNTGELFF,TGTGCCAGCAGCCCGTGGGGGGGCAACACCGGGGAGCTGTTTTTT
TRBV11-2,TRBJ2-7,NA,TRBD1,CASSADRGRTYEQYF,TGTGCCAGCAGCGCCGACAGGGGGCGGACCTACGAGCAGTACTTC
TRBV20-1,TRBJ1-5,NA,TRBD1,CSASDRVGGYSNQPQHF,TGCAGTGCCTCGGACAGGGTAGGTGGGTATAGCAATCAGCCCCAGCATTTT
TRBV19,TRBJ2-7,once,TRBD2,CASSLTSGRARDEQYF,TGTGCCAGTAGCCTTACTAGCGGGAGGGCTCGAGACGAGCAGTACTTC
TRBV19,TRBJ2-5,few,TRBD2,CASSIGAGDIQETQYF,TGTGCCAGTAGTATTGGGGCGGGAGACATACAAGAGACCCAGTACTTC
TRBV29-1,TRBJ1-1,few,NA,CRGGGELNTEAFF,TGCAGGGGTGGCGGAGAGTTGAACACTGAGGCTTTCTTT
TRBV9,TRBJ1-6,NA,NA,CASSADSVGVLSLHF,TGTGCCAGCAGCGCAGACAGTGTCGGCGTGTTGTCCCTCCACTTT
TRBV6-2/TRBV6-3,TRBJ2-5,NA,NA,CASSSHETQYF,TGTGCCAGCAGTTCTCACGAGACCCAGTACTTC
TRBV7-6,TRBJ2-7,NA,NA,CASSLGQGSYKQYF,TGTGCCAGCAGCTTAGGTCAAGGGTCCTACAAGCAGTACTTC
TRBV2,TRBJ2-7,few,NA,CASKRFYEQYF,TGTGCCAGCAAACGGTTCTACGAGCAGTATTTC
TRBV5-1,TRBJ2-7,few,TRBD2,CASSTGLEPYEQYF,TGCGCCAGCAGCACCGGACTAGAGCCTTACGAGCAGTACTTC
TRBV5-6,TRBJ2-5,NA,TRBD1,CASSRNRGPGETQYF,TGTGCCAGCAGCAGGAATAGGGGGCCTGGCGAGACCCAGTACTTC
TRBV25-1,TRBJ2-7,NA,TRBD1,CASSVSLGQGASEQYF,TGTGCCAGCAGTGTATCCCTGGGACAGGGGGCCTCCGAGCAGTACTTC
TRBV5-1,TRBJ2-7,few,TRBD1,CASQLGQGFSYEQYF,TGCGCCAGCCAACTGGGACAGGGGTTCTCCTACGAGCAGTACTTC
TRBV10-3,TRBJ2-2,NA,NA,CAISDSVTGELFF,TGTGCCATCAGTGATTCAGTGACCGGGGAGCTGTTTTTT
TRBV20-1,TRBJ1-2,few,NA,CSASIPGLPGYTF,TGCAGTGCTAGTATACCGGGACTCCCAGGCTACACCTTC
TRBV10-3,TRBJ1-1,NA,NA,CAISESAAYF,TGTGCCATCAGTGAGTCGGCAGCTTACTTT
TRBV20-1,TRBJ1-4,many,NA,CSARVKNWFIEKLFF,TGCAGTGCTAGAGTTAAAAATTGGTTTATCGAAAAACTGTTTTTT
TRBV10-3,TRBJ1-6,once,NA,CAIRWTVVGSPLHF,TGTGCCATCAGGTGGACCGTCGTGGGATCACCCCTCCACTTT
TRBV24-1,TRBJ2-1,NA,NA,CATSDFAGTTNNEQFF,TGTGCCACCAGTGATTTTGCCGGGACCACAAACAATGAGCAGTTCTTC
TRBV10-3,TRBJ2-3,few,TRBD2,CAISEWGGSTDTQYF,TGTGCCATCAGTGAGTGGGGGGGAAGCACAGATACGCAGTATTTT
TRBV7-3,TRBJ2-1,NA,NA,CASSLSGTYNEQFF,TGTGCCAGCAGCCTAAGCGGTACCTACAATGAGCAGTTCTTC
TRBV10-3,TRBJ2-6,NA,NA,CAIGTSSNVLTF,TGTGCCATCGGGACATCGTCCAACGTCCTGACTTTC
TRBV20-1,TRBJ1-1,once,NA,CSANIPGRMNTEAFF,TGCAGTGCGAATATCCCGGGACGGATGAACACTGAAGCTTTCTTT
TRBV29-1,TRBJ1-2,many,NA,CSGLGTSNYGYTF,TGCAGCGGCCTCGGGACGTCTAACTATGGCTACACCTTC
TRBV20-1,TRBJ2-7,NA,TRBD1,CSARYPGQGGEQYF,TGCAGTGCTAGATATCCGGGACAGGGTGGCGAGCAGTACTTC
TRBV20-1,TRBJ2-1,NA,TRBD2,CSARLGLAGGSYNEQFF,TGCAGTGCCAGGCTGGGACTAGCGGGAGGGTCCTACAATGAGCAGTTCTTC
TRBV4-2,TRBJ2-3,NA,NA,CASSQDAKTDTQYF,TGTGCCAGCAGCCAAGATGCGAAAACAGATACGCAGTATTTT
TRBV2,TRBJ2-4,NA,NA,CASSRGGGIQYF,TGTGCCAGCAGTAGGGGGGGGGGCATTCAGTACTTC
TRBV7-7,TRBJ2-7,NA,NA,CASSLASRASYEQYF,TGTGCCAGCAGCTTAGCTTCCCGGGCCTCCTACGAGCAGTACTTC
TRBV11-2,TRBJ2-7,many,TRBD2,CASSLDGLAGNPYEQYF,TGTGCCAGCAGCTTAGATGGACTAGCGGGGAACCCCTACGAGCAGTACTTC
TRBV7-3,TRBJ1-1,NA,NA,CASSSINGEAFF,TGTGCCAGCAGCTCCATAAACGGGGAGGCTTTCTTT
TRBV2,TRBJ2-7,NA,NA,CASRLQGHEQYF,TGTGCCAGCAGACTACAGGGCCACGAGCAGTACTTC
TRBV7-2,TRBJ2-1,once,NA,CASSFSRATTEQFF,TGTGCCAGCAGCTTCTCTAGGGCCACAACCGAGCAGTTCTTC
TRBV7-8,TRBJ1-2,few,TRBD1,CASSLGTGLNYGYTF,TGTGCCAGCAGCTTAGGGACAGGGTTAAACTATGGCTACACCTTC
TRBV7-3,TRBJ2-7,few,NA,CASSLTPGSAYEQYF,TGTGCCAGCAGCTTAACGCCGGGGTCAGCCTACGAGCAGTACTTC
TRBV7-9,TRBJ2-1,many,TRBD2,CASSYGVKAGQYNEQFF,TGTGCCAGCAGCTATGGGGTAAAAGCGGGGCAATACAATGAGCAGTTCTTC